This note documents a single T cell receptor beta chain sequence. Its antigen is still unknown. No base quality information exists; no much larger clone differs at one position. Collaborating institutions collected whole blood in K2EDTA tubes following their own protocols. For TCRbeta analysis, collaborators shipped samples as frozen whole blood, isolated PBMCs, or DNA extracted from either of those sample types. The immunoSEQ Assay, a bias-controlled multiplex PCR, was used to amplify TCRbeta CDR3 regions from genomic DNA. The published analysis was carried out like this. The number of nucleated cells in each sample was estimated by amplification of reference gene primers within the assay. To quantify the absolute abundance of each unique TCRbeta CDR3 rearrangement, sequence reads were collapsed and filtered. Productive Simpson clonality was computed per sample as the square root of Simpson's diversity index over productive rearrangements. In TCRdb, the immuneACCESS table is reduced to in-frame sequences with V and J assigned. These tables do not hold every clone; where another copy was compared, an unresolved V gene accounts for under half, and the others remain unexplained. The DNA gave D and trimming, while V, J and clone size come from that table. Counted in this sample were 45,000 to 65,000 clones; 85% to 90% of them appeared once. Around 5% of the sample comes from the top ten.

The data are from a study of blood T cell repertoires in COVID-19 (dated by TCRdb to between 2020 and 2021). Study-wide context: Collaborator samples came from the United States, Italy and Spain and covered acute and convalescent phases of COVID-19. Nearly every sample came with metadata listing a de-identified subject ID, COVID-19 status, age in years and sex. The samples were drawn from the first 160 participants of the ongoing ImmuneRACE study and from over a thousand subjects provided by 6 global collaborators. Deeply sampled blood TCRbeta repertoires from subjects exposed to, actively infected with, or recovered from COVID-19 were included in the dataset. Where available, HLA class I and class II types were taken from metadata supplied by the sample provider and were not determined by assay-based typing. The material from the prospective study consisted of cDNA or gDNA derived from T cells, B-cell-depleted T cells, or PBMCs. The repertoires were released in a freely available public database intended as a resource for research on the immune response to SARS-CoV-2. Paper-wide results and their limitations: How much clinical and demographic metadata was included differed by source and by participant, and the metadata was provided uncurated.

Taken from cysteine to phenylalanine, the CDR3 has 15 residues. CDR3 DNA only is kept here, 45 bases in frame from base 1. The germline V gene encodes CDR1 SEHNR and CDR2 FQNEAQ (reference sequence). V is trimmed back by 5 bases and J by 0 bases, and the junction contains 3 bases that no gene match accounts for. Sequenced sample: peripheral blood. The rearrangement joined TRBV7-9 to TRBJ2-3; 9 bases in the middle match TRBD2. This sequence was found in a man between 60 and 75 years old with active COVID-19. The sequence in DNA is TGTGCCAGCAGCCATCTAGCGGGAAGCACAGATACGCAGTATTTT. It encodes CASSHLAGSTDTQYF.